This record concerns one TCR beta chain sequence. The sample is drawn from a study of blood T cell repertoires in COVID-19. This CDR3 region has 16 residues. V was clipped by 3 bases and J by 0 bases; unmatched bases: 5. The germline gives CDR1 KGHDR, CDR2 SFDVKD. The protocol was immunoSEQ multiplex PCR, while the TCRdb copy is restricted to in-frame clones and leaves out a portion. Of 250,000 to 350,000 clones listed, approximately 90% are singletons. The specimen was PBMCs or T cells enriched from blood (not recorded which). V gene TRBV24-1 combines with J gene TRBJ2-7; 9 bases map to TRBD1. This sequence originates from an older woman in a cohort exposed to, infected with or recovered from COVID-19 (not recorded which). CDR3 nucleotides: TGTGCCACCAGTGATCGGACAGGGGTCGGCTCCTACGAGCAGTACTTC. Protein: CATSDRTGVGSYEQYF.